The entry below describes one T cell receptor beta chain. The data originate from a study of blood T cell repertoires in COVID-19. Study details: Collection of acute and convalescent COVID-19 samples took place in the United States, Italy and Spain. T cells, B-cell-depleted T cells, or PBMCs supplied cDNA or gDNA.

In the original workflow: Quantification of nucleated cells was approximated via reference gene primer amplification. The data were produced by immunoSEQ multiplex PCR, yet TCRdb's version contains in-frame clones alone and is incomplete. V and J calls and clone size are those listed in that table; D and trimming were worked out from the DNA. The repertoire consists of a few hundred thousand clones, with around nine tenths occurring once and the leading ten covering 3%. The sequencing input was peripheral blood. The clonotype comes from a man between 18 and 29 years old with active or convalescent COVID-19.

This chain's CDR3 is CASSMGRDNSPLHF. In nucleotides, the CDR3 is TGTGCCAGCAGCATGGGACGGGATAATTCACCCCTCCACTTT. The chain has TRBV5-6 and TRBJ1-6; D possibly corresponds to TRBD1 (5 bases). The CDR3 sequence is 14 residues long. The V gene lost 4 bases and the J gene lost 5 bases, with 10 bases spanning the gap. Germline lookup yields CDR1 SGHDT and CDR2 YYEEEE.